This T cell receptor (beta chain) originates from a study of blood T cell repertoires in COVID-19. Overall study context: Italy, Spain and the United States were the sources of the convalescent and acute COVID-19 samples. Nucleic acid was either cDNA or gDNA, and it came from T cells, B-cell-depleted T cells, or PBMCs.

Under the authors' procedure: Reference gene primer amplification in the assay estimated nucleated cell counts. Here immunoSEQ multiplex PCR was the method, and the copy in TCRdb shows in-frame clones only, minus some. That table supplies the V and J calls and clone size; D and trimming were determined from the DNA. Of about 200,000 clones listed, 65% to 90% are singletons. The V gene lost 4 bases and the J gene lost 6 bases, with 19 bases spanning the gap. This CDR3 is built from 15 residues. Germline values: CDR1 MNHEY, CDR2 SVGEGT. Sequences were obtained from PBMCs or T cells enriched from blood (not recorded which). V gene TRBV6-2 or TRBV6-3 combines with J gene TRBJ2-7; D possibly corresponds to TRBD1 (6 bases). The receptor was derived from an older woman with acute COVID-19. CDR3 nucleotide sequence: TGTGCCAGCAGTTCCGACCTTAAGGGACATACCGAGCAGTACTTC. It encodes CASSSDLKGHTEQYF.